These 11 T cell receptor beta chains were all obtained from the same sample, sequenced in a study of blood T cell repertoires in COVID-19. Libraries were prepared by immunoSEQ multiplex PCR; TCRdb keeps only in-frame clonotypes and omits some of them. The sample consists of roughly 300,000 clones, roughly nine tenths of them appearing once. Source material: peripheral blood. All receptors derive from a woman aged 25 to 39 with COVID-19, enrolled during active disease.

The rearrangement joins TRBV19 to TRBJ1-5; TRBD1 matches at 8 bases. The V gene's germline CDR1 is LNHDA and CDR2 SQIVND (reference sequence). With 2 bases clipped from V and 6 bases from J, the junction kept 3 bases outside the gene matches. This CDR3 is built from 14 residues. This chain's CDR3 is CASSIRQGSQPQHF. CDR3 coding DNA: TGTGCCAGTAGTATACGACAGGGGAGTCAGCCCCAGCATTTT.

The chain has TRBV19 and TRBJ1-4; 12 bases map to TRBD1. Germline V lookup: CDR1 LNHDA, CDR2 SQIVND (reference sequence). J was trimmed by 9 bases and V by 5 bases; bases with no gene match: 4. The CDR3 is 14 amino acids. CDR3 bases: TGTGCCAGTAGTCCCGGGACAGGGGGCCAAAAACTGTTTTTT. Protein sequence: CASSPGTGGQKLFF.

The rearrangement links TRBV5-6 to TRBJ2-5; 14 nucleotides match TRBD2. Germline V gene data show CDR1 as SGHDT and CDR2 as YYEEEE. Trimming cost V 2 bases and J 4 bases; bases outside gene matches: 7. This CDR3 is 17 amino acids long. CDR3 nucleotide sequence: TGTGCCAGCAGCTTCCCAAGACTAGCGGGAGGGGGAGAGACCCAGTACTTC. This codes for CASSFPRLAGGGETQYF.

The chain is built from TRBV3-1 (or the pseudogene TRBV3-2) and TRBJ1-2; D unresolved. This CDR3 has 12 amino acids. Germline-derived CDR1 and CDR2 are LGHDT and YNNKEL (reference sequence). V lost 2 bases, J lost 6 bases, and 7 bases lay in between. The CDR3 nucleotides are TGTGCCAGCAGCCAAAGCGGCCATGGCTACACCTTC. This translates into CASSQSGHGYTF.

The CDR3 is CASSSPLREQYF. The CDR3 DNA reads as TGTGCCAGCAGTTCACCGTTGAGGGAGCAGTACTTC. V and J are TRBV27 and TRBJ2-7; no reliable D call. The CDR3 consists of 12 residues. The V and J ends lost 4 bases and 7 bases respectively, with 11 bases between them. Germline V gene lookup returns CDR1 MNHEY and CDR2 SMNVEV (reference sequence).

This clone turned up a few times. This chain uses TRBV30 with TRBJ1-2; 7 bases line up with TRBD1. CDR1 is GTSNPN, CDR2 SVGIG, per germline (reference sequence). Germline trimming cut 7 bases from V and 7 bases from J; bases unmatched to any gene: 15. The CDR3 has 14 amino acids. For the CDR3, the DNA is TGTGCCTTGAACCGGGACAGAGCCGAGCCTGGCTACACCTTC. It is translated as CALNRDRAEPGYTF.

V gene TRBV27 combines with J gene TRBJ1-1, with D perhaps matching TRBD1 (5 bases). CDR3 length: 14 residues. Between the trimmed V and J ends, which lost 3 bases and 0 bases, there was a span of 8 bases. Germline values: CDR1 MNHEY, CDR2 SMNVEV (reference sequence). The CDR3: CASSLGGVNTEAFF. In nucleotides, the CDR3 is TGTGCCAGCAGTTTGGGAGGGGTGAACACTGAAGCTTTCTTT.

The rearrangement links TRBV7-3 to TRBJ2-1, with 15 positions matching TRBD2. Per germline, CDR1 SGHTA and CDR2 FQGTGA. V was clipped by 1 base and J by 2 bases; unmatched bases: 9. The CDR3 runs 20 residues. This chain's CDR3 is CASSLKLGTSGRTAYNEQFF. In DNA, the CDR3 is TGTGCCAGCAGCTTAAAACTAGGGACTAGCGGGAGGACTGCCTACAATGAGCAGTTCTTC.

J is TRBJ1-2 and V is TRBV24-1; D is possibly TRBD1 (6 bases). CDR1 KGHDR and CDR2 SFDVKD come from the germline V gene. Trimming pared 4 bases from V and 8 bases from J, leaving 10 bases between. There are 12 residues in the CDR3. The CDR3 sequence: CATSERGTGYTF. The CDR3 DNA sequence: TGTGCCACCAGTGAGAGGGGGACGGGCTACACCTTC.

The chain combines TRBV2 with TRBJ2-1, with D maybe TRBD2 (5 bases). The germline V gene has CDR1 SNHLY and CDR2 FYNNEI. V shed 10 bases and J shed 2 bases, with 12 bases lying between them. CDR3 size: 13 residues. The CDR3 here is CANRTPAYNEQFF. The CDR3, as DNA: TGTGCCAACCGGACTCCTGCCTACAATGAGCAGTTCTTC.

The gene calls are TRBV27 and TRBJ2-7; D gene unclear. CDR3 length: 13 amino acids. The germline V gene has CDR1 MNHEY and CDR2 SMNVEV (reference sequence). V shed 2 bases and J shed 1 base, with 6 bases lying between them. The CDR3 DNA reads as TGTGCCAGCAGTTTAGCGCAATCCTACGAGCAGTACTTC. Protein sequence: CASSLAQSYEQYF.